The next 10 T cell receptor beta chains were all read from a single sample in a study of blood T cell repertoires in COVID-19 (TCRdb year 2020). The library came from the immunoSEQ multiplex PCR assay. TCRdb stores this immuneACCESS table with in-frame sequences only. Part of the clones is absent; in the studies checked, under half of the shortfall reflects unresolved V genes, and no reason is known for the rest. The sample table contains 100,000 to 150,000 clones; only one count was recorded for around 87% of them. The ten largest clones take up 2% to 2.5% of the sample. The sample was peripheral blood. The receptors come from a man aged 45 to 65 with active COVID-19.

This chain connects TRBV20-1 to TRBJ2-3; D is ambiguous. CDR1 is DFQATT and CDR2 is SNEGSKA in the germline V gene (reference sequence). V was clipped by 3 bases and J by 6 bases, with 4 bases between them. The CDR3 is made up of 10 amino acids. The CDR3 DNA is TGCAGTGCTAGCTACGATACGCAGTATTTT. Protein: CSASYDTQYF.

This chain uses TRBV6-1 with TRBJ2-3; 7 bases are shared with TRBD2. J was trimmed by 2 bases and V by 3 bases; bases with no gene match: 5. The germline gives CDR1 MNHNS, CDR2 SASEGT. This CDR3 contains 15 residues. CDR3 residues: CASSDPRELTDTQYF. CDR3 in DNA: TGTGCCAGCAGTGACCCGCGGGAGCTCACAGATACGCAGTATTTT.

The chain recombines TRBV4-1 with TRBJ1-2; D is perhaps TRBD1 (5 bases). Germline V gene lookup returns CDR1 MGHRA and CDR2 YSYEKL. The CDR3 contains 13 residues. V shed 4 bases and J shed 6 bases, with 12 bases lying between them. This CDR3 reads CASSPRGVHGYTF. The CDR3 nucleotides read TGCGCCAGCAGCCCGCGGGGCGTCCATGGCTACACCTTC.

The rearrangement uses TRBV10-3 and TRBJ1-5, with D unresolved. Germline CDR1 and CDR2: ENHRY and SYGVKD. Trimming took 3 bases from V and 6 from J, leaving 12 bases between them. The CDR3 runs 14 residues. The chain's CDR3 is CAISDGVEGQPQHF. DNA of the CDR3: TGTGCCATCAGTGACGGGGTAGAGGGTCAGCCCCAGCATTTT.

CDR3 in DNA: TGTGCCAGCAGCCAAACCCGGTCAACTTCCTACAATGAGCAGTTCTTC. Protein sequence: CASSQTRSTSYNEQFF. The chain couples TRBV11-2 to TRBJ2-1; no clear D. The germline CDR1 and CDR2 sequences are SGHAT and FQNNGV. The CDR3 consists of 16 residues. Trimming removed 5 bases at V and 1 base at J, with 15 bases between.

This chain joins TRBV19 and TRBJ1-1; perhaps TRBD1 as D (5 bases). Trimming removed 8 bases from V and 5 bases from J, with 18 bases in between. The CDR3 spans 14 residues. Germline CDR1 reads LNHDA; CDR2 reads SQIVND (reference sequence). This chain's CDR3 is CASRPNRGGTEAFF. CDR3 DNA: TGTGCCAGTCGCCCCAATCGGGGGGGGACTGAAGCTTTCTTT.

The J gene is TRBJ2-3, the V gene TRBV3-1 (or the pseudogene TRBV3-2), with D maybe TRBD2 (6 bases). Germline CDR1 is LGHDT and CDR2 is YNNKEL (reference sequence). The CDR3 has 13 residues. The V gene lost 4 bases and the J gene lost 4 bases, with 9 bases spanning the gap. The CDR3, as DNA: TGTGCCAGCAGCCGATCGGGGGCAGATACGCAGTATTTT. Residues: CASSRSGADTQYF.

J is TRBJ2-3 and V is TRBV7-9; D gene ambiguous. The CDR3 length is 14 residues. Per germline, CDR1 SEHNR and CDR2 FQNEAQ (reference sequence). V was trimmed by 5 bases and J by 0 bases, leaving 9 bases between them. Here the CDR3 DNA reads TGTGCCAGCAGCCCAGACTTTAGCACAGATACGCAGTATTTT. Encoded protein: CASSPDFSTDTQYF.

The rearrangement joins TRBV2 to TRBJ2-7; 8 nucleotides align to TRBD2. The CDR3 totals 16 residues. The V and J ends lost 5 bases and 0 bases, in that order; junction bases with no gene match: 9. Per germline, CDR1 SNHLY and CDR2 FYNNEI. This CDR3 is CASSRPLLAVSYEQYF. CDR3 sequence (DNA): TGTGCCAGCAGTCGACCTCTACTAGCGGTCTCCTACGAGCAGTACTTC.

The chain combines TRBV6-6 with TRBJ2-1; the D gene is possibly TRBD2 (5 bases). Trimming stripped 8 bases from V and 8 bases from J, with 16 bases between. Germline CDR1 MNHNY, CDR2 SVGAGI (reference sequence). The CDR3 has 13 amino acids. The CDR3 sequence: CASGSTWRDEQFF. The CDR3 DNA sequence: TGTGCCAGCGGGTCGACCTGGCGGGATGAGCAGTTCTTC.